The rows below give T cell receptor beta chains drawn from one sample of a study of patients and donors after allogeneic stem cell transplantation. In TCRdb, the RT-PCR reads were re-called with MiXCR into one record per CDR3 protein. The repertoire holds about 960,000 distinct CDR3 sequences, with approximately 18% as singletons. Sequencing was performed on blood, either unsorted or a sorted T cell fraction (not recorded which). These receptors were taken from a human donor who was either an allogeneic HSCT recipient or a stem cell or donor lymphocyte infusion donor (not recorded which). It is not recorded whose cells these are; they may come from a transplant donor. The CDR3 runs from the conserved cysteine through the conserved F or W. D genes are given only for firm matches. Some rows have no size entry. The others give once, few or many, or a class for an expanded clone.

V,J,size,D,DNA,CDR3
TRBV6-1,TRBJ2-5,few,TRBD2,TGTGCCAGCACCCCCGCCCGGGAGGGGACCCAGTACTTC,CASTPAREGTQYF
TRBV20-1,TRBJ1-1,NA,NA,TGCAGTGCCCCAAGAAGGGGGGGTGTAACTGAAGCTTTCTTT,CSAPRRGGVTEAFF
TRBV5-1,TRBJ2-3,NA,NA,TGCGCCAGCAGCTGGGCGACGCCGAGGGATACGCAGTATTTT,CASSWATPRDTQYF
TRBV12-3/TRBV12-4,TRBJ2-5,many,NA,TGTGCCAGCAGTTTGAGGGCAGGGAAAGAGACCCAGTACTTC,CASSLRAGKETQYF
TRBV3-1,TRBJ2-1,NA,NA,TGTGCCAGCAGCCAAGGGCCCAGCGGAGATGAGCAGTTCTTC,CASSQGPSGDEQFF
TRBV4-1,TRBJ2-1,NA,TRBD2,TGCGCCAGCAGCCAAGTGGGACTAGCGATCTATGAGCAGTTCTTC,CASSQVGLAIYEQFF
TRBV20-1,TRBJ1-5,many,NA,TGCAGTGCTGACCGGGGAGGCAATCAGCCCCAGCATTTT,CSADRGGNQPQHF
TRBV24-1,TRBJ2-4,few,TRBD1,TGTGCCACCAGTGATTTGCAGGCAGGGGGCTTAAACATTCAGTACTTC,CATSDLQAGGLNIQYF
TRBV4-2,TRBJ2-2,few,NA,TGTGCCAGCAGCCAAGATTGGGAGAACACCGGGGAGCTGTTTTTT,CASSQDWENTGELFF
TRBV27,TRBJ1-4,few,NA,TGTGCCAGCAGCCGCCTCGAAAAACTGTTTTTT,CASSRLEKLFF
TRBV29-1,TRBJ2-7,NA,NA,TGCAGCGTTGATGGGGGGTCCTACTACGAGCAGTACTTC,CSVDGGSYYEQYF
TRBV29-1,TRBJ1-1,NA,NA,TGCAGCGTCTATCCAGGGTTCGCCATGAACACTGAAGCTTTCTTT,CSVYPGFAMNTEAFF
TRBV12-3/TRBV12-4,TRBJ1-1,few,TRBD1,TGTGCCAGCACCCCAGACAAGTGGACAGGGAACACTGAAGCTTTCTTT,CASTPDKWTGNTEAFF
TRBV5-8,TRBJ1-1,few,NA,TGTGCCAGCAGTACAGTGGGGCTGGGAATGAACACTGAAGCTTTCTTT,CASSTVGLGMNTEAFF
TRBV4-1,TRBJ2-3,NA,TRBD2,TGCGCCAGCAGCCTTGCGGGACTAGCGGGAGAAGATACGCAGTATTTT,CASSLAGLAGEDTQYF
TRBV12-3/TRBV12-4,TRBJ1-6,few,NA,TGTGCCAGCAGTTTCGGGGGGATTAATTCACCCCTCCACTTT,CASSFGGINSPLHF
TRBV7-9,TRBJ2-1,few,NA,TGTGCCAGCAGCTTATATAATGGGGATGAGCAGTTCTTC,CASSLYNGDEQFF
TRBV20-1,TRBJ2-5,few,TRBD2,TGCAGTGCTATGGTTAGCGGGGGTAAGGAGACCCAGTACTTC,CSAMVSGGKETQYF
TRBV4-3,TRBJ2-7,few,TRBD2,TGCGCCAGCAGCCATTCTTTAGCGGGAGACTCCTACGAGCAGTACTTC,CASSHSLAGDSYEQYF
TRBV11-2,TRBJ2-7,NA,NA,TGTGCCAGCAGCTCCGCTTCCGCCGGCCATCCCTACGAGCAGTACTTC,CASSSASAGHPYEQYF
TRBV20-1,TRBJ2-1,few,NA,TGCAGTGCTAGGGTTCTGTTAGCCTACAATGAGCAGTTCTTC,CSARVLLAYNEQFF
TRBV6-2/TRBV6-3,TRBJ2-5,few,NA,TGTGCCAGCAGTTTTTCCACCAGTAGGGGTGAGACCCAGTACTTC,CASSFSTSRGETQYF
TRBV12-3/TRBV12-4,TRBJ2-1,few,TRBD2,TGTGCCAGCAGAAGCGGGAGGGCCGTAGATGAGCAGTTCTTC,CASRSGRAVDEQFF
TRBV9,TRBJ2-1,NA,NA,TGTGCCAGCAGCGAGACGAGTGGCCAGAGCTCCTACAATGAGCAGTTCTTC,CASSETSGQSSYNEQFF
TRBV5-1,TRBJ1-2,NA,NA,TGCGCCAGCAGCTGGGAACCTGGGGTGGACTATGGCTACACCTTC,CASSWEPGVDYGYTF
TRBV2,TRBJ1-2,NA,NA,TGTGCCACCGCCGGGGAGGTCAATGGCTACACCTTC,CATAGEVNGYTF